This T cell receptor (beta chain) was recovered during a study of cytomegalovirus exposure and HLA in healthy donors listed by TCRdb under 2017. Some background on the complete study: An earlier analysis of roughly 630 of the donors reported 250 to 300 Gb of sequence data and some 120 million unique TCR beta sequences from about 180 million T cells. About 280 gigabases of sequencing data and 70 million to 95 million unique TCR sequences made up an early release that covered approximately 650 HLA-typed donors. Of the roughly 430 genotyped donors, approximately 83% fell in the genetic ancestry cluster associated with self-reported Caucasian donors. The study was designed to test whether signatures of past pathogen exposure could be identified by cataloging public T cell receptors. The T cell repertoires of around 670 subjects were profiled by immunosequencing and related to cytomegalovirus serostatus. In addition to the first cohort of 666 subjects, a separate validation cohort of around 110 different subjects was used. The study combined high-throughput TCR immunosequencing, statistical association of individual TCRs with disease status, and machine learning to predict cytomegalovirus infection status. In a later analysis, previously published TCR beta repertoires from 666 donors were re-analyzed and high-resolution HLA genotyping was added so that TCR occurrence patterns could be studied. Rather than using new phenotypic data, the later analysis identified candidate immune exposures from TCR beta sequences and from how often those sequences occurred across donors. An earlier analysis of 500 to 650 of the donors applied high-throughput TCR beta sequencing to assess whether each TCR beta V gene segment acted as functional or pseudogenic. Donor age, sex, ethnicity and CMV serostatus were collected together with the repertoire data. A later genetic analysis took genome-wide SNP genotypes for 398 of the 666 donors and used that subset as a discovery cohort. Every discovery cohort repertoire had been produced on one sequencing platform. HLA typing included class I and class II loci at four-digit resolution. The number of typed donors differed by locus: roughly 620-640 for A, B, C, DRB1 and DQB1; about 520 for DQA1; 600 to 610 for DPA1; and some 450 for DPB1. Because of strong linkage in the cohort, five DR-DQ haplotypes were treated as single units for association and clustering. Among some 400 genotyped donors of the cohort, an average of around 240,000 unique TCR beta nucleotide sequences was sequenced per donor, of which about 18% were non-productive. Points the paper makes about the study in general: A further reported finding was that TCR beta sequences accurately predicted the HLA-A and HLA-B alleles for most subjects in the first cohort. In vitro tests confirmed that three of the cytomegalovirus-associated TCR beta chains recognize cytomegalovirus antigens. In a later genetic analysis, a missense DCLRE1C variant was associated with V-gene and J-gene trimming of TCR beta chains, and the association was replicated in an independent cohort. Assigning TCR associations to individual alleles was difficult when HLA alleles, especially DR and DQ, strongly co-occurred. Because HLA typing was missing for some donors at each locus, association tests included only the typed subset. In a later genetic analysis, fewer N-insertions in productive TCRs were reported among donors in an Asian-associated ancestry cluster than the approximately 710-donor mean. In this cohort, only TCR beta chains were sequenced, and detectable features were limited by the absence of alpha or paired-chain data. Linkage disequilibrium might explain the correlated functional status among segregating V segments, but an unknown experimental factor could not be excluded. In a later analysis, HLA-associated TCR beta chains showed more clonal expansion and lower generation probabilities than non-associated chains that were equally common. At a false discovery rate of 0.05, a later analysis linked approximately 18,000 TCR beta sequences to specific HLA alleles. Presence/absence analyses assumed roughly uniform sequencing depth across donors, an assumption that may not hold. Most TCR sequences were seen in very few donors, while some public TCRs were found in many individuals. In a later analysis, the rate of TCR association differed among HLA loci, with DRB1 alleles having the most associated TCRs and HLA-C alleles having the fewest. In a later analysis, most CMV-associated TCR beta chains were found to appear HLA-restricted, with HLA associations seemingly driven largely by CMV exposure. According to the authors, the approach could potentially be generalized to other disease states and immunological phenotypes. A total of some 180 TCR beta chains were listed by the study as associated with cytomegalovirus. The only immune exposure information available for the cohort was CMV serostatus. A cluster of highly shared sequence variants was judged likely to represent a technical artifact of the sequencing pipeline. An earlier analysis of around 500 of the donors showed that most TCR beta V segments appeared in productive rearrangements either about 87% or about 30% of the time, which broadly matched IMGT annotations. Cytomegalovirus status was reported to be diagnosed by the classifier with high specificity and sensitivity in both the original and validation cohorts. In a later analysis, several top co-occurrence clusters were reported to appear linked to parvovirus B19, influenza, CMV and Epstein-Barr virus. Because counts were too low, 15 to 20 rarely observed V segments, including chromosome 9 orphons, were left out of the earlier analysis of 587 of the donors.

The cohort comprised around 690 healthy bone marrow donors. At the time of sampling, all cohort members were nominally healthy, though unrecorded immune exposures were likely present. The donor was CMV seropositive and was included in the group of around 300 seropositive cohort members. A peripheral blood sample was provided by each donor, and peripheral blood mononuclear cells were used for TCR beta sequencing. Genomic DNA was extracted from the blood cell samples with the Qiagen DNeasy Blood Extraction Kit. The library was obtained by the immunoSEQ multiplex PCR assay. For the multiplex PCR, a mixture combining 60 forward primers for TCR Vbeta segments and 13 reverse primers for TCR Jbeta segments was used. The CDR3 region of rearranged TCR beta genes was amplified from genomic DNA by a multiplex PCR assay. The amplified TCR beta libraries were sequenced on the Illumina HiSeq System as 87-base-pair reads. On the authors' methods: A later analysis tallied 75 million to 95 million unique TCR beta chains across the approximately 670 repertoires, and around 12 million of those chains were shared by two or more donors. Raw reads were error-corrected and collapsed into unique sequences with a nearest-neighbor algorithm that merged closely related sequences to remove PCR and sequencing errors. CDR3 sequences were aligned to IMGT reference sequences to assign V, D and J gene segments. For a sequence to be retained, a match of at least six nucleotides was required to both a V gene segment and a J gene segment. A rearrangement counted as productive if the CDR3 had no stop codons and remained in frame with V and J, and every other rearrangement counted as non-productive. Following IMGT convention, CDR3 was defined as the stretch from the second conserved V-encoded cysteine to the conserved J-encoded phenylalanine. In an earlier analysis of 550 to 650 of the donors, sequences lacking an unambiguous match to a single V gene segment were excluded. In an earlier analysis of approximately 560 of the donors, a V segment was called functional when productive rearrangements were above 56.7%, and segregating when the standard deviation between donors exceeded 5%. A statistical classification framework was built to diagnose cytomegalovirus status from the catalog of TCR beta chain sequences. A later analysis assigned V and J genes by comparing TCR nucleotide sequences with IMGT/GENE-DB human TR gene sequences. Using the TCRdist pipeline, a later analysis assigned CDR3 sequences along with most-parsimonious VDJ recombination scenarios. In a later analysis, each TCR beta chain was defined by its CDR3 amino acid sequence together with its V-gene family, and reads without a unique V-gene family were excluded. A later analysis removed 550 to 700 highly shared, low-generation-probability nucleotide sequences to deal with suspected cross-contamination and a sequencing artifact. In a later analysis, a clonal expansion index for each public chain was calculated from normalized within-repertoire ranks of inferred template counts. In a later analysis, generation probabilities were computed using a VDJ recombination model fitted to out-of-frame rearrangements, and the results were checked against IGoR. In a later analysis, TCR-TCR, TCR-HLA and TCR-CMV co-occurrence was scored with hypergeometric tests, and a repertoire-size bias correction was applied to TCR pairs. False discovery rates were estimated in a later analysis by permuting HLA or CMV assignments 20 times. In a later analysis, co-occurring TCRs were grouped using DBSCAN, and TCRdist sequence similarity was added for clustering within HLA-allele-positive subsets. Repertoires with fewer than 30,000 or more than 120,000 public chains were left out of co-occurrence clustering, as were about five repertoires with anomalous nucleotide sharing. TCRdb carries this immuneACCESS record with in-frame sequences only. Its versions omit some clonotypes, under half of them owing to an unresolved V gene in the studies checked, with the rest unexplained. V, J and clone size are taken as reported in that table, and D and trimming were inferred from the DNA itself. This sample has some 150,000 clones in its table, and roughly four fifths of those were observed once. Clones ranked in the top ten supply about 1.5% of the sample.

Details on this clone: The antigen it binds to is not known. At one end the junction does not follow the germline gene, possibly because of a read error.

The source of this sequence is a man aged 25 to 40 in good health and CMV-seropositive. The specimen was PBMCs.

The sequenced DNA: TGTGCCAGCTCCCCACAGGGGGGGTCCCAATACGAGCAGTACTTC. This is translated as CASSPQGGSQYEQYF. The chain uses TRBV18 and TRBJ2-7; 8 matching bases give a weak D call of TRBD1. Looking up the germline V gene yields CDR1 KGHSH and CDR2 LQKENI. Reading from cysteine to phenylalanine, the CDR3 counts 15 amino acids. Just the 45-base CDR3 DNA is kept, in frame starting at base 1.